This TCR beta chain came from a study of T cell responses to AZD1222 COVID-19 vaccine. Findings and limits, study-wide: Without day 14 samples, only post-peak T cell repertoires were studied. Spike-specific TCR breadth rose after two AZD1222 doses, and depth rose as well. Clonal diversity may have been underestimated in mostly white British donors.

CDR1 and CDR2 (germline): MNHEY, SVGAGI. The length of the CDR3 is 14 residues. V gave up 5 bases and J gave up 3 bases; unmatched junction bases: 7. This clone was counted once. Antigen specificity is unknown. The repertoire was sequenced with immunoSEQ multiplex PCR; TCRdb's copy has only in-frame clones and lacks some. The table records roughly 80,000 clones, just over 90% of them present only once. Sequences were derived from peripheral blood, sampled on day 0 of AZD1222 vaccination. This TCR derives from an adult in good health. V is TRBV6-5 and J is TRBJ2-7; 7 bases align to TRBD2. The CDR3 DNA reads TGTGCCAGCAGTCTGGGGACTACAGACTACGAGCAGTACTTC. The encoded protein is CASSLGTTDYEQYF.